Below are 21 T cell receptor beta chains sequenced from a single sample in a study of early T cells in non-severe SARS-CoV-2 infection. TCRdb re-called the 5' RACE reads through MiXCR, storing one row per CDR3 protein. The sample lists about 67,000 distinct CDR3 sequences, 11% occurring once. The sequencing input was whole blood. The receptors derive from an adult who was a healthcare worker with PCR-confirmed SARS-CoV-2 infection or an uninfected control (not recorded which).

The chain carries TRBV12-2 and TRBJ1-2; the table gives TRBD1 as D, unverified against the DNA. TRBV12-2 is deemed a pseudogene. CDR3 length: 16 residues. The CDR3 sequence is CASRLAQAGEAYGYTF. As DNA, the CDR3 is TGTGCAAGTCGCTTAGCGCAGGCAGGGGAGGCCTATGGCTACACCTTC.

This rearrangement joins TRBV27 to TRBJ1-2; D remains ambiguous. CDR1 is MNHEY and CDR2 is SMNVEV in the germline V gene (reference sequence). V lost 6 bases, J lost 4 bases, and 6 bases lay in between. The CDR3 consists of 11 residues. The CDR3 sequence: CASRSGYGYTF. The DNA of the CDR3 is TGTGCCAGCAGGAGCGGCTATGGCTACACCTTC.

This clonotype was picked up a small number of times. This sequence joins TRBV9 and TRBJ2-1; D gene unclear. The V gene lost 4 bases and the J gene lost 0 bases, with 11 bases spanning the gap. The CDR3 is 15 amino acids. Per germline, CDR1 SGDLS and CDR2 YYNGEE. The CDR3 bases are TGTGCCAGCAGCCCATCCGACGGCTCCTACAATGAGCAGTTCTTC. Translation: CASSPSDGSYNEQFF.

This clonotype appeared many times. The genes are TRBV10-3 and TRBJ2-7; 13 positions agree with TRBD2. V dropped 5 bases and J dropped 2; count of bases not matched to a gene: 3. Germline lookup yields CDR1 ENHRY and CDR2 SYGVKD. This CDR3 is built from 15 residues. Here the CDR3 reads CAISSTSGRTYEQYF. CDR3 sequence (DNA): TGTGCCATCAGTTCGACTAGCGGGAGGACCTACGAGCAGTACTTC.

V usage is TRBV5-1 and J usage is TRBJ1-6; D is undetermined. The CDR3 is 15 residues long. Looked up from germline, CDR1 is SGHRS and CDR2 is YFSETQ. Trimming took 5 bases from V and 0 from J, leaving 9 bases between them. CDR3 region: CASRPVGSYNSPLHF. The CDR3 DNA reads TGCGCCAGCAGGCCCGTTGGCTCCTATAATTCACCCCTCCACTTT.

This clonotype has only a few counts. J is TRBJ2-1 and V is TRBV6-5; TRBD1 is a possible D gene (6 bases). CDR3 length: 15 amino acids. The ends were cut back, 7 bases at V and 4 bases at J, with 17 bases in the middle. In germline, CDR1 is MNHEY, CDR2 SVGAGI. This CDR3 reads CASKLRQASYNEQFF. The CDR3 nucleotides read TGTGCCAGCAAACTAAGACAGGCCTCTTACAATGAGCAGTTCTTC.

This chain uses TRBV5-1 with TRBJ2-6; the D gene is possibly TRBD2 (6 bases). In germline, CDR1 is SGHRS, CDR2 YFSETQ. Trimming removed 4 bases from V and 0 bases from J, with 11 bases in between. The CDR3 extends over 16 amino acids. The CDR3 DNA reads as TGCGCCAGCAGCGCGGGGACGACCTCTGGGGCCAACGTCCTGACTTTC. The encoded protein is CASSAGTTSGANVLTF.

This clonotype occurred once. J is TRBJ1-2 and V is TRBV10-3, with D perhaps TRBD1 (5 bases). With 6 bases removed from V and 3 bases from J, the gap between germline ends came to 14 bases. This CDR3 contains 14 residues. Per the germline V gene, CDR1 is ENHRY and CDR2 is SYGVKD. The CDR3 DNA follows: TGTGCCATCAGCTCCGGGACGGGTGACTATGGCTACACCTTC. Amino acid sequence: CAISSGTGDYGYTF.

This chain joins TRBV3-1 and TRBJ2-1; D remains unclear. This CDR3 is 13 amino acids long. In germline, CDR1 is LGHDT, CDR2 YNNKEL (reference sequence). V lost 0 bases, J lost 3 bases, and 3 bases lay in between. CDR3 region: CASSQEHYNEQFF. In nucleotides, the CDR3 is TGTGCCAGCAGCCAAGAGCACTACAATGAGCAGTTCTTC.

The J gene is TRBJ2-3, the V gene TRBV19; weak D call: TRBD1 (6 bases). This CDR3 has 13 residues. V lost 8 bases, J lost 6 bases, and 15 bases lay in between. Germline V gene lookup returns CDR1 LNHDA and CDR2 SQIVND (reference sequence). The CDR3 is CASAYRVGDTQYF. The CDR3 coding sequence is TGTGCCAGTGCTTACAGGGTCGGGGATACGCAGTATTTT. Variable domain in full (rest from reference TRBV19 and TRBJ2-3): DGGITQSPKYLFRKEGQNVTLSCEQNLNHDAMYWYRQDPGQGLRLIYYSQIVNDFQKGDIAEGYSVSREKKESFPLTVTSAQKNPTAFYLCASAYRVGDTQYFGPGTRLTVL.

This clonotype was observed a handful of times. The chain carries TRBV7-2 and TRBJ2-5; no reliable D call. Trimming cost V 1 base and J 2 bases, with 5 bases left between them. CDR1 is SGHTA, CDR2 FQGNSA, per germline. The length of the CDR3 is 13 residues. CDR3 protein: CASSLGNQETQYF. The CDR3 nucleotides are TGTGCCAGCAGCTTAGGCAATCAAGAGACCCAGTACTTC.

This clonotype was picked up many times. The gene calls are TRBV5-1 and TRBJ2-3; D is possibly TRBD2 (5 bases). V shed 6 bases and J shed 5 bases, with 16 bases lying between them. Germline assignment: CDR1 SGHRS and CDR2 YFSETQ. The CDR3 runs to 14 residues. The CDR3 loop is CASTTGGREDTQYF. The DNA of the CDR3 is TGCGCCAGCACCACGGGTGGTCGGGAAGATACGCAGTATTTT.

Only a few counts were recorded for this clonotype. The chain is built from TRBV11-2 and TRBJ2-7; 7 nucleotides line up with TRBD1. The CDR3 sequence is 15 residues long. V dropped 5 bases and J dropped 11; count of bases not matched to a gene: 18. CDR1 and CDR2 from the germline V gene are SGHAT and FQNNGV. DNA of the CDR3: TGTGCCAGCAGCCCCTTTAGAGAGTGGGACAGAGGGAAGTACTTC. It specifies CASSPFREWDRGKYF.

This clonotype appeared a few times. The chain links TRBV11-1 to TRBJ1-6; no definite D call. V lost 1 base and J lost 7, with 8 bases in between. The germline V gene encodes CDR1 SGHAT and CDR2 FQDESV (reference sequence). The CDR3 consists of 14 residues. This CDR3 reads CASSLDKGNSPLHF. The CDR3, as DNA: TGTGCCAGCAGCTTAGACAAGGGCAATTCACCCCTCCACTTT. The full variable domain, in which reference TRBV11-1 and TRBJ1-6 provide the parts outside the CDR3, is EAEVAQSPRYKITEKSQAVAFWCDPISGHATLYWYRQILGQGPELLVQFQDESVVDDSQLPKDRFSAERLKGVDSTLKIQPAELGDSAMYLCASSLDKGNSPLHFGNGTRLTVT.

This clonotype was seen ten or more times. The chain uses TRBV19 and TRBJ1-2; possibly TRBD1 for D (5 bases). V was cut by 7 bases and J by 6 bases, with 18 bases left in between. Looked up from germline, CDR1 is LNHDA and CDR2 is SQIVND (reference sequence). This CDR3 has 14 residues. The CDR3 loop reads CASNLNPGRDGYTF. The CDR3 region has the DNA TGTGCCAGTAACCTCAACCCGGGACGGGATGGCTACACCTTC.

V and J are TRBV9 and TRBJ2-7; D possibly corresponds to TRBD1 (6 bases). V lost 0 bases and J lost 3, with 10 bases in between. The CDR3 runs 14 residues. CDR1 is SGDLS and CDR2 is YYNGEE in the germline V gene. The CDR3 DNA is TGTGCCAGCAGCGTAGCAGGGGCTGGCTACGAGCAGTACTTC. Protein: CASSVAGAGYEQYF.

This clonotype was counted a few times. V gene TRBV20-1 combines with J gene TRBJ1-5, with D uncertain. This CDR3 has 13 residues. V dropped 6 bases and J dropped 0 bases, with 9 bases sitting between them. Germline V gene data show CDR1 as DFQATT and CDR2 as SNEGSKA (reference sequence). The CDR3 sequence is CSARRDSNQPQHF. Written as DNA, the CDR3 is TGCAGTGCCAGGCGGGATAGCAATCAGCCCCAGCATTTT.

This chain uses TRBV11-2 with TRBJ2-7; 7 bases are a match to TRBD2. This CDR3 has 13 amino acids. Germline CDR1 SGHAT, CDR2 FQNNGV. V lost 8 bases, J lost 5 bases, and 9 bases stayed unmatched. CDR3 residues: CASFGRRFHEQYF. The CDR3 nucleotides are TGTGCCAGCTTCGGGAGGAGGTTCCACGAGCAGTACTTC. Supplemented by reference TRBV11-2 and TRBJ2-7, the full variable domain reads EAGVAQSPRYKIIEKRQSVAFWCNPISGHATLYWYQQILGQGPKLLIQFQNNGVVDDSQLPKDRFSAERLKGVDSTLKIQPAKLEDSAVYLCASFGRRFHEQYFGPGTRLTVT.

This clonotype was observed many times. The chain couples TRBV7-6 to TRBJ2-3, with 8 bases that match TRBD2. The CDR3 runs to 17 residues. Germline CDR1 is SGHVS and CDR2 is FNYEAQ. V lost 2 bases to trimming and J lost 0 bases; unmatched junction nucleotides: 7. The CDR3 DNA follows: TGTGCCAGCAGCTTAAAATCCTTAGCGGGAAGCACAGATACGCAGTATTTT. This codes for CASSLKSLAGSTDTQYF. The full variable domain, in which reference TRBV7-6 and TRBJ2-3 provide the parts outside the CDR3, is GAGVSQSPRYKVTKRGQDVALRCDPISGHVSLYWYRQALGQGPEFLTYFNYEAQQDKSGLPNDRFSAERPEGSISTLTIQRTEQRDSAMYRCASSLKSLAGSTDTQYFGPGTRLTVL.

This clonotype was detected many times. CDR3: CASSDGTGSFNEQYF. CDR3 DNA sequence: TGTGCCAGCAGTGATGGGACAGGGTCATTTAACGAGCAGTACTTC. The V and J genes are TRBV12-3 or TRBV12-4 and TRBJ2-7; 9 nucleotides agree with TRBD1. The CDR3 extends over 15 amino acids. V lost 5 bases and J lost 5; bases outside the gene matches: 10.

This clonotype showed up just a few times. The chain links TRBV29-1 to TRBJ2-7; D is uncertain. Germline V gene lookup returns CDR1 SQVTM and CDR2 ANQGSEA. V was pared by 4 bases and J by 4 bases, with 5 bases between. CDR3 length: 10 residues. As DNA, the CDR3 is TGCAGCGTTGCAGATTACGAGCAGTACTTC. Amino acid sequence: CSVADYEQYF.